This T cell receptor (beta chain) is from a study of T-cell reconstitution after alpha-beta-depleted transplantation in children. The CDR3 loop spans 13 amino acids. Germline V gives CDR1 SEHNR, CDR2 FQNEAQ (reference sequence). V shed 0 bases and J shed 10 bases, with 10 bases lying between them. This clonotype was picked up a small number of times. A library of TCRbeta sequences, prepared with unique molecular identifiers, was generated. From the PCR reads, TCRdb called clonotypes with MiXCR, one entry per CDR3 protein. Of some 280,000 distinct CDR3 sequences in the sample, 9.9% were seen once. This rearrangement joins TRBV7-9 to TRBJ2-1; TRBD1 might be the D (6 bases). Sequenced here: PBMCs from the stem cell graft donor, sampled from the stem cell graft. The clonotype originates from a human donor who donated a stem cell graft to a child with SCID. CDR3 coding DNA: TGTGCCAGCAGCTTAGCGCGCAGGGGAGAGCAGTTCTTC. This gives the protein CASSLARRGEQFF.